This T cell receptor beta chain was observed in a study of post-analysis software for immune sequencing data. Study conclusions and caveats: Roughly 5 TRBV segments (TRBV5-6, TRBV5-1 and TRBV20-1 among them) occurred more frequently in patients than in controls.

The CDR3 has 13 residues. Germline loops: CDR1 SQVTM, CDR2 ANQGSEA. The germline V and J ends were trimmed by 5 bases and 5 bases, with 13 bases remaining between them. As to this clonotype: Its cognate antigen is unknown.

Libraries were made from TCR beta cDNA, and they carried unique molecular identifiers. A population of roughly 0.9 to 11 million T cells gave rise to 400,000 to 550,000 cDNA molecules. TCRdb processed the PCR reads anew with MiXCR; each CDR3 protein has one entry. The table includes 150,000 to 200,000 distinct CDR3 sequences, roughly 34% detected once. The specimen comprised blood, sampled after autologous hematopoietic stem cell transplantation. V usage is TRBV29-1 and J usage is TRBJ2-1, with D possibly being TRBD1 (6 bases). The clonotype comes from a girl between 10 and 17 years old with multiple sclerosis. This CDR3 reads CSVSGRGNNEQFF. The DNA of the CDR3 is TGCAGCGTTTCCGGCAGGGGTAACAATGAGCAGTTCTTC.